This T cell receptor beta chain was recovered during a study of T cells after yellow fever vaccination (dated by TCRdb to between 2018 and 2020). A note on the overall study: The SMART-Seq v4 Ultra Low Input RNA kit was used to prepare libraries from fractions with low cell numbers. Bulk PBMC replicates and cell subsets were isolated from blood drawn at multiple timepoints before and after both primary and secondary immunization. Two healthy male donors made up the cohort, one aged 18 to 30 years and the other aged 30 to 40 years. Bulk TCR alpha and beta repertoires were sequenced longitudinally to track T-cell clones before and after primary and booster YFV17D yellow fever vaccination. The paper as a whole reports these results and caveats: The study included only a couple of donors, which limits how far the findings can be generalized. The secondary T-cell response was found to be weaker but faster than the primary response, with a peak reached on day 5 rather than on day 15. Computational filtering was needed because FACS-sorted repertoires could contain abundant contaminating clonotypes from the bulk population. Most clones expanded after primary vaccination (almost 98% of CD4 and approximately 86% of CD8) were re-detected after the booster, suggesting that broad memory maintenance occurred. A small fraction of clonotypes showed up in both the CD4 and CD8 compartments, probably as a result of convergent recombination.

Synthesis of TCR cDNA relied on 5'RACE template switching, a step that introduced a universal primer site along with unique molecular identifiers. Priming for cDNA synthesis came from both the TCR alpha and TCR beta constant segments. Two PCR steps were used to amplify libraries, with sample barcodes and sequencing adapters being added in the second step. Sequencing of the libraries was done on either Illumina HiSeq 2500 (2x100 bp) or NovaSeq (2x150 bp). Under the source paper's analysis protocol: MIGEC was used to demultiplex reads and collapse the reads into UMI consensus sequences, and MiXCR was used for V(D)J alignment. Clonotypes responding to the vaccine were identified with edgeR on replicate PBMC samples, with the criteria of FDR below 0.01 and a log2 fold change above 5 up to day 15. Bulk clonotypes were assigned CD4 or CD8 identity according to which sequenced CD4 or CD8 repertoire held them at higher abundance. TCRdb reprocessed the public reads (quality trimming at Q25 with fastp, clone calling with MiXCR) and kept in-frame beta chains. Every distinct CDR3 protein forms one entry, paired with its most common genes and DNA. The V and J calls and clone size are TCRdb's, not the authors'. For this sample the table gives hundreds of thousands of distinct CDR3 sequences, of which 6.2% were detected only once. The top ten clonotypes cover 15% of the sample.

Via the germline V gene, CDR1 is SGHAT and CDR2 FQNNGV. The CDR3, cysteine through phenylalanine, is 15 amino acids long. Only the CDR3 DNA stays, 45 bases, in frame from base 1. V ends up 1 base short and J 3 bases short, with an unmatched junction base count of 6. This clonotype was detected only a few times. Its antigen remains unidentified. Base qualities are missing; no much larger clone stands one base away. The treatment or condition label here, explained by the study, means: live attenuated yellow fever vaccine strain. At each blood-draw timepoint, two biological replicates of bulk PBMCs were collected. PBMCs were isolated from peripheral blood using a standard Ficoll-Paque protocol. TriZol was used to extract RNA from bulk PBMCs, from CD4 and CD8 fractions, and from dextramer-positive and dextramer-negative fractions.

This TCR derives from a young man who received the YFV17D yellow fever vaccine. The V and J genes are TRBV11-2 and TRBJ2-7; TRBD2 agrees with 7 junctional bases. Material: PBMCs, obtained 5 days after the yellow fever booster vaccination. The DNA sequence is TGTGCCAGCAGCTTAGTGGGGGGGGTAGGCTACGAGCAGTACTTC. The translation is CASSLVGGVGYEQYF.